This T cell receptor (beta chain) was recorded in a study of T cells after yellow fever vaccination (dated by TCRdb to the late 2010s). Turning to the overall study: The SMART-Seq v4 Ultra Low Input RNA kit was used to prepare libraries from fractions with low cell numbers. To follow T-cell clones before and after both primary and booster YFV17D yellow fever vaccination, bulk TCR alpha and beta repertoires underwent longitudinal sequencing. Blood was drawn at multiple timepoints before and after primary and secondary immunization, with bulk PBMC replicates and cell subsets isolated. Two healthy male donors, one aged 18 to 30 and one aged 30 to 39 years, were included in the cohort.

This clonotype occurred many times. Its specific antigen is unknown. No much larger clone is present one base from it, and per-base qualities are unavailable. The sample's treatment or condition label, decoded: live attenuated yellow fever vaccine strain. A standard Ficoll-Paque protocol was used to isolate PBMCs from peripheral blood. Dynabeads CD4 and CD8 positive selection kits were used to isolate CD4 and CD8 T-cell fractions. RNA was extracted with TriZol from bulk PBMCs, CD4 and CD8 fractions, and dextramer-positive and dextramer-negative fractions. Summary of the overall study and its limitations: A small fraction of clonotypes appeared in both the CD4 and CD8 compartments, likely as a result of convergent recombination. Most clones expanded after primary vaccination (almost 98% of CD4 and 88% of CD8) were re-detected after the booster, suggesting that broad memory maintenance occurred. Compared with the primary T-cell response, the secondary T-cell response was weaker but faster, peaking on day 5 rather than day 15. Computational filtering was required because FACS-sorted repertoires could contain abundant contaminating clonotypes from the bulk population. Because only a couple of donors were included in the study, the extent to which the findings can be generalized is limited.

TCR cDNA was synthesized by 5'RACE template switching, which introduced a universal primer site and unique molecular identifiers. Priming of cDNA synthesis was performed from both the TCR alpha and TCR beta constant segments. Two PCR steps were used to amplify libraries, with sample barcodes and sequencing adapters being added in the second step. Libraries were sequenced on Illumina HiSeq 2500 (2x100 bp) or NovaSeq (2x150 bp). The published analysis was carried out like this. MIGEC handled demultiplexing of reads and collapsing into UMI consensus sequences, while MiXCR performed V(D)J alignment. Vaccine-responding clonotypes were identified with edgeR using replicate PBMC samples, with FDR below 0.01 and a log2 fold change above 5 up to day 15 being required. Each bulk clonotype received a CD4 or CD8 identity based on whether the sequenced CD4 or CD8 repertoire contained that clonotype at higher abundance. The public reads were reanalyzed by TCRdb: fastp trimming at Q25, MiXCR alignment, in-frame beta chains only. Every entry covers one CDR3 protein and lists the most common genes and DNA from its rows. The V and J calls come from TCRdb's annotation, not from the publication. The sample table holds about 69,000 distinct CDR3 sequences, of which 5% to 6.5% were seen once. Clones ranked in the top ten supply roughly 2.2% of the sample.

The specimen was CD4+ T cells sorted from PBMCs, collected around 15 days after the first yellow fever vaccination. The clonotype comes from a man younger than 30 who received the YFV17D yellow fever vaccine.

The CDR3 sequence is CASSPEGGRNTGELFF. The DNA is as follows: TGTGCCAGCAGCCCGGAGGGAGGGAGGAACACCGGGGAGCTGTTTTTT. Recombination connected TRBV7-2 to TRBJ2-2; TRBD2 matches 7 bases in the middle. Relative to germline, V is missing 5 bases and J is missing 1 base, with 7 bases of the junction outside any gene match. The CDR1 and CDR2 encoded by the germline V gene are SGHTA and FQGNSA. The CDR3 has 16 amino acids, counting the end cysteine and phenylalanine. Solely the CDR3 DNA is kept, with 48 bases framed from the first base.